There are a few counts of the clone carrying this T cell receptor (beta chain). This record belongs to a study of blood T cell repertoires in COVID-19. TCRdb's copy holds only in-frame clones and misses some; the assay was immunoSEQ multiplex PCR. Here the sample spans 320,000 or so clones, approximately 89% being singletons. CDR1 WSHSY and CDR2 SAAADI come from the germline V gene. The ends were cut back, 6 bases at V and 4 bases at J, with 7 bases in the middle. The CDR3 has 12 amino acids. The V gene is TRBV10-2, the J gene TRBJ1-3, with D possibly matching TRBD1 (5 bases). This sequence originates from a man aged 25-45 years who had recovered from COVID-19. Sequenced material: PBMCs or T cells enriched from blood (not recorded which). CDR3 nucleotides: TGCGCCAGCAGGGGGCCGGGAAACACCATATATTTT. Its protein is CASRGPGNTIYF.